This TCR beta chain came from a study of T cell clonotyping in hematopoietic cell transplantation. Overall study: Pretransplant recipient samples were taken after cytoreduction.

Notes on the study in general: Few recipient clonotypes overlapped donors; over 97% were de novo at given depth. No sorting was done, leaving CD4 and CD8 contributions mixed.

Comments on this clone: Its antigen is unidentified.

The time point was: recipient sample about 28 days before transplant, after cytoreduction. Recipients were bled about 28 days pretransplant and at posttransplant days 30, 100, 180. Repertoires were generated with immunoSEQ multiplex PCR, while TCRdb's copy carries only in-frame clones and drops some. Of more than 20,000 clones in the sample, under 90% were seen once. This sequence originates from a man younger than 35 with biphenotypic leukemia. Some clones in this sample may be carry-over from other donors' samples. This sample comprised peripheral blood mononuclear cells, obtained before stem cell transplant.

The CDR3 loop reads CASSQNTGTDNQPQHF. The CDR3 DNA sequence: TGTGCCAGCAGCCAAAACACCGGGACAGACAATCAGCCCCAGCATTTT. V is TRBV4-2 and J is TRBJ1-5, with TRBD1 matching over 7 bases. CDR3 size: 16 residues. With V trimmed by 2 bases and J by 3 bases, 7 bases remained unmatched. Germline values: CDR1 LGHNA, CDR2 YNFKEQ.